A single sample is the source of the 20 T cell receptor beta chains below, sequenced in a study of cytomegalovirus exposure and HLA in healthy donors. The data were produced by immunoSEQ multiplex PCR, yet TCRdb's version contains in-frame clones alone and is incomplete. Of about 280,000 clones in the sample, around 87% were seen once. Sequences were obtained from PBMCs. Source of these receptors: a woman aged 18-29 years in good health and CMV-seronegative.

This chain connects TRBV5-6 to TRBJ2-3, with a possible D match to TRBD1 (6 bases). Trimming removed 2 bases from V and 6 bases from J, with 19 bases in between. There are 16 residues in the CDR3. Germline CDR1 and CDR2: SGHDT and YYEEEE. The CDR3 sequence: CASSFLGVGAVDTQYF. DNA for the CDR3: TGTGCCAGCAGCTTCCTTGGGGTGGGGGCGGTTGATACGCAGTATTTT.

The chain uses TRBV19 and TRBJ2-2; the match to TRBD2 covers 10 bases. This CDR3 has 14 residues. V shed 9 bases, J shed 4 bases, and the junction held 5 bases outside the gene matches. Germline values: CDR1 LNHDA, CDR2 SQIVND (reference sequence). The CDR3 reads CASKGLALTGELFF. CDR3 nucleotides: TGTGCCAGCAAGGGACTAGCGCTCACCGGGGAGCTGTTTTTT.

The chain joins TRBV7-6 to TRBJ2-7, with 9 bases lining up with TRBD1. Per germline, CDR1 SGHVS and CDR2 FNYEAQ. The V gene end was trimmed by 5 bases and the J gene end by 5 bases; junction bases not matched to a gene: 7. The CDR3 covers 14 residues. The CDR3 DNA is TGTGCCAGCAGCGCCAGGGACAGGGTAGACGAGCAGTACTTC. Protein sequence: CASSARDRVDEQYF.

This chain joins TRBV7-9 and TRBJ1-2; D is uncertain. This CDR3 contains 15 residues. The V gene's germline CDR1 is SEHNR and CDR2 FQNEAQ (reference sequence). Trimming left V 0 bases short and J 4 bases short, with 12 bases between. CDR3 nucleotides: TGTGCCAGCAGCTTAGCGCGTCGACAAACCTATGGCTACACCTTC. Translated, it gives CASSLARRQTYGYTF.

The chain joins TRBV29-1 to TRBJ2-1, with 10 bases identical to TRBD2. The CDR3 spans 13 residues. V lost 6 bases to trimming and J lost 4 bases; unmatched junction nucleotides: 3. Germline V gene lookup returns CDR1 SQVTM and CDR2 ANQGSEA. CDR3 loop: CSVRTSGYNEQFF. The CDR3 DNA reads TGCAGCGTCCGGACTAGCGGTTACAATGAGCAGTTCTTC.

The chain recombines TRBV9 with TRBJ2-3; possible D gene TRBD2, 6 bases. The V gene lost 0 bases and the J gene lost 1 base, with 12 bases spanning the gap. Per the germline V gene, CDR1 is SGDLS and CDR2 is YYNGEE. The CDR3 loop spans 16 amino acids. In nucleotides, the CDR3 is TGTGCCAGCAGCGTAGTAGGAGGGTGGGGCACAGATACGCAGTATTTT. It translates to CASSVVGGWGTDTQYF.

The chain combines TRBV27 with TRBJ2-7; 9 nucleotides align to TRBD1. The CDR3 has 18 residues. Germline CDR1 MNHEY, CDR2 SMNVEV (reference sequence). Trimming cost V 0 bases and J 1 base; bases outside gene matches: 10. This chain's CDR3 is CASSLSIGTGMGSYEQYF. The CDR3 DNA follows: TGTGCCAGCAGTTTATCGATTGGGACAGGGATGGGATCCTACGAGCAGTACTTC.

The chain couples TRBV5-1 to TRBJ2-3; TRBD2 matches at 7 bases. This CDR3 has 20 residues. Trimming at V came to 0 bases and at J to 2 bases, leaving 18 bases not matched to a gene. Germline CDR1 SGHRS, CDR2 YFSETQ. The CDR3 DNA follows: TGCGCCAGCAGCTTGGCCTTGTCTAGCGGCCGCCTAACAACCACAGATACGCAGTATTTT. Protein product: CASSLALSSGRLTTTDTQYF.

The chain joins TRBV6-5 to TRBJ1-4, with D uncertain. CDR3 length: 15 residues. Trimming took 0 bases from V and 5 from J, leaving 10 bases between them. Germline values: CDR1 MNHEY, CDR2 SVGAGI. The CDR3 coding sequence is TGTGCCAGCAGTTACTCGAGTTCCGGGAATGAAAAACTGTTTTTT. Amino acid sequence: CASSYSSSGNEKLFF.

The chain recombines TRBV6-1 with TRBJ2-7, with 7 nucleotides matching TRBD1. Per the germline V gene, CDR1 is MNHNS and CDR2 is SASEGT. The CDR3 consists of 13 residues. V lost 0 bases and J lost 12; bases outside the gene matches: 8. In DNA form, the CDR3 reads TGTGCCAGCAGTGAAGCGACAGGGTCCCCAGGGTACTTC. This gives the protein CASSEATGSPGYF.

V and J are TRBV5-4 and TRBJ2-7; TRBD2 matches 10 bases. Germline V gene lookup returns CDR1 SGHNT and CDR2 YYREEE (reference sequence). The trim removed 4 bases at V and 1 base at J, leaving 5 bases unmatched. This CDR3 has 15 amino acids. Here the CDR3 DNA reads TGTGCCAGCAGCGGGAAGGGACTAGCGTCCTACGAGCAGTACTTC. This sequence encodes CASSGKGLASYEQYF.

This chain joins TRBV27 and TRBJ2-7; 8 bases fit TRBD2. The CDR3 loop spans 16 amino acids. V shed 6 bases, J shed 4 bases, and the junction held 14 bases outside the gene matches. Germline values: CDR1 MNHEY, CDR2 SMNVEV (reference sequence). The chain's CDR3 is CASSVTSGVARYEQYF. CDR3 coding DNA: TGTGCCAGCAGCGTAACTAGCGGCGTGGCCCGGTACGAGCAGTACTTC.

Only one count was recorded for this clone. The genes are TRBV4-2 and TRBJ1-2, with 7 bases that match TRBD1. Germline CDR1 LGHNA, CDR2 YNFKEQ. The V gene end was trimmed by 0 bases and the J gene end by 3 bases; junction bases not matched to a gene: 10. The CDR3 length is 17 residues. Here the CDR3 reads CASSQDAFRTGDYGYTF. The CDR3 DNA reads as TGTGCCAGCAGCCAAGACGCATTTAGGACAGGCGACTATGGCTACACCTTC.

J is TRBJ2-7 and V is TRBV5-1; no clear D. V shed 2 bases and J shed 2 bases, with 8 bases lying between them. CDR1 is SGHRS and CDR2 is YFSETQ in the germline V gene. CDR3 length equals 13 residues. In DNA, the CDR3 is TGCGCCAGCAGCTTCGCTACCGCCTACGAGCAGTACTTC. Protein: CASSFATAYEQYF.

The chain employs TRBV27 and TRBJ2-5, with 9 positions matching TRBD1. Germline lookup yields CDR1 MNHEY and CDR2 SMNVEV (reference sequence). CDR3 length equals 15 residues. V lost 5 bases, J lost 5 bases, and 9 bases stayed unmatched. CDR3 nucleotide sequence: TGTGCCAGCAGTCGCCGGGACAGGGAGGTGGAGACCCAGTACTTC. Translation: CASSRRDREVETQYF.

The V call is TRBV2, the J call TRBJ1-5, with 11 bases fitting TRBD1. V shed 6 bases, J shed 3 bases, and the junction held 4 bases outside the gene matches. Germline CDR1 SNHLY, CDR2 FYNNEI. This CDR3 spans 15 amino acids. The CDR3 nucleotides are TGTGCCAGCAGCCACGGACAGGGGGCCAATCAGCCCCAGCATTTT. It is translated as CASSHGQGANQPQHF.

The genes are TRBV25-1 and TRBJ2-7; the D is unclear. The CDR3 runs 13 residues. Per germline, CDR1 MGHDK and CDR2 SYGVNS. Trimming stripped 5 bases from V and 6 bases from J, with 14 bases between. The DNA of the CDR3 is TGTGCCAGCAGTCGGGTTGAGAAGCGCGAGCAGTACTTC. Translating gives CASSRVEKREQYF.

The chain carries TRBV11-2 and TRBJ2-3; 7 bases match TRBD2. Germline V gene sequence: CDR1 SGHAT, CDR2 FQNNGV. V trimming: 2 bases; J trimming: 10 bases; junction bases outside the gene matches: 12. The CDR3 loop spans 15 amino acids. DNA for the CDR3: TGTGCCAGCAGCTTATCCCCGTACACTAGCGCTTCGCAGTATTTT. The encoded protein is CASSLSPYTSASQYF.

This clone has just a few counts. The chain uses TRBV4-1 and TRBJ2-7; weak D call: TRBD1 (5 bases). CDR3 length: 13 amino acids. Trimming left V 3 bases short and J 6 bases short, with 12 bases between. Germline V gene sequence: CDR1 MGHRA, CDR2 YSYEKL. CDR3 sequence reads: CASSQAPGFEQYF. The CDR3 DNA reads TGCGCCAGCAGCCAGGCCCCAGGGTTCGAGCAGTACTTC.

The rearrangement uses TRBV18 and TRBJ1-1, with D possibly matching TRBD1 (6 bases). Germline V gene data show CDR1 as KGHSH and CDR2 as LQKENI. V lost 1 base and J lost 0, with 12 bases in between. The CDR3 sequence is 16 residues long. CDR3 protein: CASSPRQERMNTEAFF. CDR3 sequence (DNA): TGTGCCAGCTCACCACGACAGGAGCGAATGAACACTGAAGCTTTCTTT.